This T cell receptor (beta chain) emerged from a study of CD8 T cells in ankylosing spondylitis. Study observations and caveats: A subset of motif variants has previously been described in the synovial fluid and blood of reactive arthritis. Seemingly distinctive of ankylosing spondylitis blood was a TCR beta motif formed by eight highly homologous variants. Disease-linked clones had a CD8+ phenotype and relatively low frequency in peripheral blood.

Molecular-barcoded quantitative 5'-RACE produced these TCR beta libraries. TCRdb recomputed calls from the 5' RACE reads with MiXCR, one row per CDR3 protein. This repertoire shows around 340,000 distinct CDR3 sequences, 20% to 25% found once; its top ten account for 13%. The J segment lost 4 bases and the V segment lost 3 bases, leaving 7 bases of the junction unmatched. CDR1 is SGHRS, CDR2 YFSETQ, per germline. The CDR3 has 14 amino acids. Details on this clonotype: Its antigen is not identified.

The sample was blood, either unsorted or a sorted T cell fraction (not recorded which). The sequence derives from a male donor with ankylosing spondylitis or in good health (not recorded which). The chain joins TRBV5-1 to TRBJ2-7, with TRBD1 matching over 7 bases. CDR3 nucleotide sequence: TGCGCCAGCAGCTCAGGACAGGACCATTACGAGCAGTACTTC. Protein sequence: CASSSGQDHYEQYF.